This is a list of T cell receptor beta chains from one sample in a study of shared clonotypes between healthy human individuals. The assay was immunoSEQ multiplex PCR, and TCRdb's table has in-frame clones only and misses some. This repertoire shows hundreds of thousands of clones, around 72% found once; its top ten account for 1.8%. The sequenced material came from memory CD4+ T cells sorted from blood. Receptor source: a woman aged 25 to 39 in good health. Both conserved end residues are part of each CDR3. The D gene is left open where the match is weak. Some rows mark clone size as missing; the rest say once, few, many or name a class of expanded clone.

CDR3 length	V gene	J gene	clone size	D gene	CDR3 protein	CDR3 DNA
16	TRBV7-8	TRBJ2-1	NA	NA	CASSFAGPQSYNEQFF	TGTGCCAGCAGCTTCGCCGGGCCTCAGTCCTACAATGAGCAGTTCTTC
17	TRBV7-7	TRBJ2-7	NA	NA	CASSLQGFGDRHYEQYF	TGTGCCAGCAGCTTACAGGGTTTCGGGGATCGTCACTACGAGCAGTACTTC
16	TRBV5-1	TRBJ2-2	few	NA	CASSLLMQSSTGELFF	TGCGCCAGCAGCTTGCTGATGCAGTCGAGCACCGGGGAGCTGTTTTTT
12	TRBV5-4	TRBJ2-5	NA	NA	CASSFTEETQYF	TGTGCCAGCAGCTTTACAGAAGAGACCCAGTACTTC
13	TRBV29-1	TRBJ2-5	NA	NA	CSVEAAKGETQYF	TGCAGCGTTGAGGCGGCCAAGGGGGAGACCCAGTACTTC
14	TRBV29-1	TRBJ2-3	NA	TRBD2	CSVRLAGGPDTQYF	TGCAGCGTCAGACTAGCGGGAGGGCCAGATACGCAGTATTTT
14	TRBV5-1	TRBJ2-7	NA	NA	CASSSADSYYEQYF	TGCGCCAGCAGCTCGGCGGACTCATACTACGAGCAGTACTTC
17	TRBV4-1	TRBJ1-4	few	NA	CASSQGGRGGPNEKLFF	TGCGCCAGCAGCCAAGGGGGGCGAGGTGGCCCTAATGAAAAACTGTTTTTT
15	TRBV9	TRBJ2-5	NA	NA	CASSVGGIPEETQYF	TGTGCCAGCAGCGTGGGCGGGATTCCGGAAGAGACCCAGTACTTC
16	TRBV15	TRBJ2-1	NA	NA	CATSRDDGGMINEQFF	TGTGCCACCAGCAGAGATGACGGAGGGATGATCAATGAGCAGTTCTTC
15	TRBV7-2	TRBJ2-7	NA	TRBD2	CASSQRTSGSYEQYF	TGTGCCAGCAGCCAAAGGACTAGCGGGAGTTACGAGCAGTACTTC
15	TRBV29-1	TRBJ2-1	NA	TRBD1	CSVTNRDRGYNEQFF	TGCAGCGTTACAAACCGGGACAGGGGCTACAATGAGCAGTTCTTC
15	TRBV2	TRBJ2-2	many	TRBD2	CASTPTSGNTGELFF	TGTGCCAGCACTCCAACTAGCGGAAACACCGGGGAGCTGTTTTTT
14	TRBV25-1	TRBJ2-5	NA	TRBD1	CASSEGQGPETQYF	TGTGCCAGCAGTGAGGGACAGGGGCCAGAGACCCAGTACTTC
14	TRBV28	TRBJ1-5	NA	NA	CASSRAAEGQPQHF	TGTGCCAGCAGCCGAGCGGCCGAAGGTCAGCCCCAGCATTTT
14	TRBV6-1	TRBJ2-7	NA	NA	CASRVDGKSYEQYF	TGTGCCAGCAGGGTTGACGGGAAAAGTTACGAGCAGTACTTC
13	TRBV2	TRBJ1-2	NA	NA	CASSVQGDYGYTF	TGTGCCAGCAGTGTACAGGGCGACTATGGCTACACCTTC
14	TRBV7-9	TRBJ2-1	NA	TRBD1	CASRDGTGTYPKFF	TGTGCCAGCAGGGACGGGACAGGGACCTACCCTAAGTTCTTC
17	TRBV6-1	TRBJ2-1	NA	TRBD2	CASSEYASGVAYNEQFF	TGTGCCAGCAGTGAATATGCTAGCGGGGTCGCCTACAATGAGCAGTTCTTC
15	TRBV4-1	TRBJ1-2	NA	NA	CASSPWFGTDYGYTF	TGCGCCAGCAGCCCCTGGTTCGGCACGGATTATGGCTACACCTTC
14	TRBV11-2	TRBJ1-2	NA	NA	CASRSYDRPYGYTF	TGTGCCAGCAGATCATACGACAGACCCTATGGCTACACCTTC
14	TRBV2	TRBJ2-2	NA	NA	CASRAGAITGELFF	TGTGCCAGCAGAGCCGGGGCTATCACCGGGGAGCTGTTTTTT
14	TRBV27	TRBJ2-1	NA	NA	CASSFRQGTYEQFF	TGTGCCAGCAGTTTTCGGCAGGGAACCTATGAGCAGTTCTTC
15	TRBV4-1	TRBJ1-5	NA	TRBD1	CASSQSGQLNQPQHF	TGCGCCAGCAGCCAGTCGGGACAGCTAAATCAGCCCCAGCATTTT
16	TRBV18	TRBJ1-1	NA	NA	CASSPSAQGLNTEAFF	TGTGCCAGCTCACCCTCCGCTCAGGGCCTGAACACTGAAGCTTTCTTT
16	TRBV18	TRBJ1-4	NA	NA	CASSPGYREANEKLFF	TGTGCCAGCTCACCGGGATACAGGGAAGCTAATGAAAAACTGTTTTTT
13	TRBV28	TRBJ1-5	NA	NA	CASSLLVNQPQHF	TGTGCCAGCAGTTTATTGGTCAATCAGCCCCAGCATTTT
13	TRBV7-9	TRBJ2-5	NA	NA	CASSFQVSETQYF	TGTGCCAGCAGCTTCCAGGTATCAGAGACCCAGTACTTC
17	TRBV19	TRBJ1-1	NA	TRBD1	CASRPLRTGGLNTEAFF	TGTGCCAGTAGACCCCTCCGGACAGGGGGCTTGAACACTGAAGCTTTCTTT
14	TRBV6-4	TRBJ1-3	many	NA	CASSPQGAGNTIYF	TGTGCCAGCAGTCCACAGGGTGCTGGAAACACCATATATTTT
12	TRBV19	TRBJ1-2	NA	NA	CASSTRDYGYTF	TGTGCCAGTAGTACCCGGGACTATGGCTACACCTTC
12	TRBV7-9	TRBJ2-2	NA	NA	CGEASNTGELFF	TGTGGGGAGGCTAGCAATACCGGGGAGCTGTTTTTT
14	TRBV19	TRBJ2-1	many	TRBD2	CASSGLAAYNEQFF	TGTGCCAGTAGTGGCCTAGCGGCATACAATGAGCAGTTCTTC
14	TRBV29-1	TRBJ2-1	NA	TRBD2	CSVDRGGRGNEQFF	TGCAGCGTCGATCGGGGCGGGAGGGGGAATGAGCAGTTCTTC
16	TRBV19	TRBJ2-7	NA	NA	CASSTQGTRSSYEQYF	TGTGCCAGTAGTACTCAGGGGACCCGGAGCTCCTACGAGCAGTACTTC
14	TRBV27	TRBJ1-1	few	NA	CASSHRSAGTEAFF	TGTGCCAGCAGTCACCGAAGTGCGGGCACTGAAGCTTTCTTT
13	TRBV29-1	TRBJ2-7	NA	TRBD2	CSVRTSGSYEQYF	TGCAGCGTTAGGACTAGCGGATCCTACGAGCAGTACTTC
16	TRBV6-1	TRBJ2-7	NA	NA	CASSELLDARYYEQYF	TGTGCCAGCAGTGAACTCCTTGATGCCAGGTACTACGAGCAGTACTTC
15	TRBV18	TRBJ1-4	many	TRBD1	CASSHDRASNEKLFF	TGTGCCAGCTCACATGACAGGGCCTCTAATGAAAAACTGTTTTTT
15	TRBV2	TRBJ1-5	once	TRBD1	CASTGRTGREQPQHF	TGTGCCAGCACCGGACGGACAGGGAGGGAGCAGCCCCAGCATTTT
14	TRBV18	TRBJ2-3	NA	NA	CASSPGRSTDTQYF	TGTGCCAGCTCACCAGGGCGGTCCACAGATACGCAGTATTTT
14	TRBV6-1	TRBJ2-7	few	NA	CASSSGSATYEQYF	TGTGCCAGCTCTTCGGGAAGCGCTACCTACGAGCAGTACTTC
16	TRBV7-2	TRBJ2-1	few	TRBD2	CASSLRAGLALGEQFF	TGTGCCAGCAGCTTACGGGCCGGACTAGCCTTAGGTGAGCAGTTCTTC
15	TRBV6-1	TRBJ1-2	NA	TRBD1	CASSPLTGADYGYTF	TGTGCCAGCAGTCCTTTGACAGGGGCCGACTATGGCTACACCTTC
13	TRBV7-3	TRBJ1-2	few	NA	CASSFDSGYGYTF	TGTGCCAGCAGCTTCGACAGCGGGTATGGCTACACCTTC
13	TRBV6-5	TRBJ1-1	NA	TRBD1	CASRWTGLDEAFF	TGTGCCAGCAGGTGGACAGGTCTTGATGAAGCTTTCTTT
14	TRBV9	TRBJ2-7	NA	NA	CASSANRASYEQYF	TGTGCCAGCAGCGCCAACAGGGCATCCTACGAGCAGTACTTC
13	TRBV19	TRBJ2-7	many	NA	CASSVLQGHEQYF	TGTGCCAGTTCCGTTCTACAGGGCCACGAGCAGTACTTC
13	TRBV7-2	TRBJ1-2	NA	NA	CASSSSAFYGYTF	TGTGCCAGCAGCTCATCCGCCTTCTATGGCTACACCTTC
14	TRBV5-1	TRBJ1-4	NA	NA	CASSVTGGNEKLFF	TGCGCCAGCAGCGTTACAGGCGGTAATGAAAAACTGTTTTTT